Sequencing of this T cell receptor beta chain was carried out in a study of OX40 agonist ivuxolimab in advanced cancers. Whole-study context: Patients receiving dose escalation had hepatocellular carcinoma, melanoma, renal cell or head and neck cancer. Two cutaneous melanoma patients and one hepatocellular carcinoma patient, three in all, had partial responses.

Findings and caveats of the study: At 0.1 to 3.0 mg/kg and by week 6, CD4+ and CD8+ T cells in the blood had expanded clonally.

V was shortened by 4 bases and J by 0 bases, with 12 bases between the two germline ends. CDR3 length: 14 amino acids. Germline V gene data show CDR1 as GTSNPN and CDR2 as SVGIG (reference sequence). TCRdb's table, derived via immunoSEQ multiplex PCR, lists solely in-frame clones and lacks some. In the table there are some 70,000 clones, 87% of which are singletons. Comments on this clone: The antigen is not known.

Sequencing used CD4+ or CD8+ T cells sorted from blood, obtained in a trial of the OX40 agonist ivuxolimab. This rearrangement joins TRBV30 to TRBJ1-2; weak D call: TRBD1 (6 bases). This receptor was identified in an adult with an advanced solid tumor such as melanoma, head and neck, liver or kidney cancer. The CDR3 here is CAWMGATTNYGYTF. The CDR3 DNA is TGTGCCTGGATGGGGGCTACCACTAACTATGGCTACACCTTC.